This T cell receptor (beta chain) was recorded in a study of cytomegalovirus exposure and HLA in healthy donors. This clone was seen a handful of times. PCR amplification relied on 60 Vbeta primers (plus 13 Jbeta primers). Data came from immunoSEQ multiplex PCR; TCRdb stores just in-frame clones and leaves some out. The profile shows 140,000 or so clones, roughly 65% of them singletons. This CDR3 is built from 14 residues. Germline-derived CDR1 and CDR2 are SGHTS and YDEGEE. V lost 2 bases to trimming and J lost 2 bases, with 8 bases between them. The receptor was derived from a man aged 60 to 69 in good health and CMV-seronegative. This chain connects TRBV5-8 to TRBJ1-3; no firm D call. Sequenced sample: PBMCs. As DNA, the CDR3 is TGTGCCAGCAGCTTAGTCGAGGCTGGAAACACCATATATTTT. Protein: CASSLVEAGNTIYF.